This T cell receptor (beta chain) is from a study of a mutant IDH1 vaccine in newly diagnosed glioma. Study as a whole: Sex distribution of treated patients was approximately 60% male and 37.5% female; mean age was about 40 years. Earlier care involved radiotherapy, temozolomide, or both, and the majority received both. Week 47 marked visit V13, whereas week 35 marked visit V12.

Concerning this clone: Its specificity is not known.

The germline V gene encodes CDR1 LNHDA and CDR2 SQIVND (reference sequence). The CDR3 runs to 18 residues. V dropped 3 bases and J dropped 5 bases, with 23 bases sitting between them. Sequencing was performed with immunoSEQ multiplex PCR; in TCRdb, only in-frame clones are kept and a portion is missing. The sample holds about 84,000 clones; about 81% are singletons and the top ten take 5% to 6.5%. Documented time point: week 47, end of study. Alongside topical imiquimod, each dose of vaccine comprised 300 ug of mutant IDH1 20-mer peptide. The sequence derives from a man aged 40-55 years with glioma. V gene TRBV19 combines with J gene TRBJ2-1; a weak D match, TRBD2 (6 bases). The material was PBMCs, obtained from a glioma patient whose treatment included an IDH1 peptide vaccine. As DNA, the CDR3 is TGTGCCAGTAGTATGGTCCCTAGCGAAAGACTCAACCACAATGAGCAGTTCTTC. Residues: CASSMVPSERLNHNEQFF.